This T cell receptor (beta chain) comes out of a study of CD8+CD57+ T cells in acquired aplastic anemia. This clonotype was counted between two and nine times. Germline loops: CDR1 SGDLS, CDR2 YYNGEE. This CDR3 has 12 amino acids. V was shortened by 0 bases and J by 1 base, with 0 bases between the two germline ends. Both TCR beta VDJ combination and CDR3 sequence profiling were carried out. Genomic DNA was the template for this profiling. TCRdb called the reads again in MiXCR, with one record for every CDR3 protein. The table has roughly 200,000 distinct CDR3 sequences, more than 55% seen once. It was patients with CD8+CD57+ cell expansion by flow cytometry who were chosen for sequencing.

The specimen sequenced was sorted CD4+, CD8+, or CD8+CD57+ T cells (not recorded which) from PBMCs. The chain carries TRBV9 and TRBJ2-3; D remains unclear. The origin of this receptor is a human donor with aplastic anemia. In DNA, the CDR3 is TGTGCCAGCAGCGTAGGCACAGATACGCAGTATTTT. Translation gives CASSVGTDTQYF. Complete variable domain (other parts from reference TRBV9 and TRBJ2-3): DSGVTQTPKHLITATGQRVTLRCSPRSGDLSVYWYQQSLDQGLQFLIQYYNGEERAKGNILERFSAQQFPDLHSELNLSSLELGDSALYFCASSVGTDTQYFGPGTRLTVL.